Each of the 16 T cell receptor beta chains below was sequenced from the same sample in a study of blood T cell repertoires in COVID-19. Produced via immunoSEQ multiplex PCR; TCRdb's table is partial and in-frame only. The data hold under 200,000 clones, with about 86% observed a single time. Sequenced material: peripheral blood. These receptors all stem from a woman aged 60-75 years with COVID-19, enrolled during active disease.

The chain joins TRBV4-3 to TRBJ1-3, with TRBD1 matching over 9 bases. J was trimmed by 0 bases and V by 1 base; bases with no gene match: 7. This CDR3 spans 18 amino acids. Germline V gives CDR1 LGHNA, CDR2 YSLEER. The CDR3: CASSQALRDRDSGNTIYF. CDR3 DNA sequence: TGCGCCAGCAGCCAAGCACTGAGGGACAGGGACTCTGGAAACACCATATATTTT.

This rearrangement joins TRBV29-1 to TRBJ2-1; D unresolved. The CDR3 is made up of 13 amino acids. Germline-derived CDR1 and CDR2 are SQVTM and ANQGSEA. Trimming removed 0 bases at V and 5 bases at J, with 8 bases between. The CDR3 reads CSVEDLADNEQFF. The CDR3 nucleotides read TGCAGCGTTGAAGATCTGGCCGACAATGAGCAGTTCTTC.

This clone is a singleton in its sample. The J gene is TRBJ1-6, the V gene TRBV6-2 or TRBV6-3, with no clear D. V was pared by 5 bases and J by 7 bases, with 12 bases between. In germline, CDR1 is MNHEY, CDR2 SVGEGT. The CDR3 consists of 14 residues. The CDR3 coding sequence is TGTGCCAGCAGTCGGACCCGAGGGAATTCACCCCTCCACTTT. Amino acids: CASSRTRGNSPLHF.

The V gene is TRBV5-4, the J gene TRBJ1-5; no reliable D call. There are 14 residues in the CDR3. CDR1 and CDR2 from the germline V gene are SGHNT and YYREEE (reference sequence). Deletions cut 2 bases from V and 3 bases from J, with 9 bases between. CDR3 DNA sequence: TGTGCCAGCAGCTTCGAGGGCCCCAATCAGCCCCAGCATTTT. Translating gives CASSFEGPNQPQHF.

The V call is TRBV7-2, the J call TRBJ2-7; 10 bases are a match to TRBD2. V lost 5 bases, J lost 4 bases, and 5 bases stayed unmatched. CDR1 and CDR2 (germline): SGHTA, FQGNSA. The CDR3 is 14 residues long. CDR3: CASSQREGLYEQYF. CDR3 nucleotides: TGTGCCAGCAGCCAGCGGGAGGGCCTTTACGAGCAGTACTTC.

The rearrangement links TRBV4-3 to TRBJ1-1; D is perhaps TRBD1 (5 bases). The CDR3 is made up of 16 amino acids. In germline, CDR1 is LGHNA, CDR2 YSLEER. V lost 0 bases and J 4 bases, leaving 15 bases between the germline ends. CDR3 nucleotide sequence: TGCGCCAGCAGCCAAGATGCCCCAGGGACTGGCACTGAAGCTTTCTTT. Its translation: CASSQDAPGTGTEAFF.

This clone was observed a handful of times. The chain employs TRBV9 and TRBJ1-3; 7 bases align to TRBD1. The V segment lost 3 bases and the J segment 4 bases; nucleotides outside the gene matches: 7. This CDR3 comprises 15 residues. CDR1 and CDR2 (germline): SGDLS, YYNGEE. CDR3 nucleotide sequence: TGTGCCAGCAGCGCTACGGGGACAGCCGGAAACACCATATATTTT. It is translated as CASSATGTAGNTIYF. Supplemented by reference TRBV9 and TRBJ1-3, the full variable domain reads DSGVTQTPKHLITATGQRVTLRCSPRSGDLSVYWYQQSLDQGLQFLIQYYNGEERAKGNILERFSAQQFPDLHSELNLSSLELGDSALYFCASSATGTAGNTIYFGEGSWLTVV.

In DNA form, the CDR3 reads TGTGCCTGGAGTGTACTATCGACAGGCTCTAACTATGGCTACACCTTC. It yields the protein CAWSVLSTGSNYGYTF. The chain recombines TRBV30 with TRBJ1-2; D possibly corresponds to TRBD1 (6 bases). This CDR3 has 16 residues. Between the trimmed V and J ends, which lost 0 bases and 0 bases, there was a span of 14 bases. Germline loops: CDR1 GTSNPN, CDR2 SVGIG (reference sequence). Variable domain in full (rest from reference TRBV30 and TRBJ1-2): SQTIHQWPATLVQPVGSPLSLECTVEGTSNPNLYWYRQAAGRGLQLLFYSVGIGQISSEVPQNLSASRPQDRQFILSSKKLLLSDSGFYLCAWSVLSTGSNYGYTFGSGTRLTVV.

This chain joins TRBV18 and TRBJ1-2; maybe TRBD1 (5 bases). V shed 3 bases and J shed 3 bases, with 14 bases lying between them. CDR1 KGHSH and CDR2 LQKENI come from the germline V gene. The CDR3 is 15 residues long. The CDR3 bases are TGTGCCAGCTCACCCCGTGTTCAAGGGGACTATGGCTACACCTTC. This codes for CASSPRVQGDYGYTF. Together with reference TRBV18 and TRBJ1-2, the CDR3 gives the full variable domain: NAGVMQNPRHLVRRRGQEARLRCSPMKGHSHVYWYRQLPEEGLKFMVYLQKENIIDESGMPKERFSAEFPKEGPSILRIQQVVRGDSAAYFCASSPRVQGDYGYTFGSGTRLTVV.

J is TRBJ2-7 and V is TRBV27; 8 bases fit TRBD2. With 4 bases clipped from V and 3 bases from J, the junction kept 8 bases outside the gene matches. Germline assignment: CDR1 MNHEY and CDR2 SMNVEV (reference sequence). CDR3 length: 15 residues. The CDR3 coding sequence is TGTGCCAGCAGTTCGGAACTAGCGGTTAGCTACGAGCAGTACTTC. Its translation is CASSSELAVSYEQYF.

The chain has TRBV7-2 and TRBJ1-5; D unresolved. Germline V CDR1 and CDR2: SGHTA, FQGNSA. Trimming took off 5 bases at V and 0 bases at J, with 8 bases between the two ends. This CDR3 region has 14 residues. The chain's CDR3 is CASSPSSSNQPQHF. In DNA form, the CDR3 reads TGTGCCAGCAGCCCATCCAGTAGCAATCAGCCCCAGCATTTT.

The chain links TRBV11-3 to TRBJ2-7; D might be TRBD1 (5 bases). Trimming removed 5 bases from V and 1 base from J, with 12 bases in between. The CDR3 runs 14 residues. The germline V gene encodes CDR1 SGHNT and CDR2 YENEEA. The CDR3: CASSPYRRSYEQYF. In DNA form, the CDR3 reads TGTGCCAGCAGCCCCTACAGGAGATCCTACGAGCAGTACTTC.

J is TRBJ2-1 and V is TRBV7-6; 11 nucleotides align to TRBD2. The CDR3 runs 16 residues. Germline CDR1 reads SGHVS; CDR2 reads FNYEAQ. With 1 base clipped from V and 5 bases from J, the junction kept 4 bases outside the gene matches. The CDR3: CASSLGPGLADNEQFF. In DNA form, the CDR3 reads TGTGCCAGCAGCTTAGGACCGGGACTAGCGGACAATGAGCAGTTCTTC.

This rearrangement joins TRBV30 to TRBJ1-5, with TRBD1 identical over 7 bases. The CDR3 runs 14 residues. V lost 0 bases, J lost 3 bases, and 2 bases stayed unmatched. Germline-derived CDR1 and CDR2 are GTSNPN and SVGIG (reference sequence). DNA of the CDR3: TGTGCCTGGAGTGTGGGACAGTTCAATCAGCCCCAGCATTTT. Its translation: CAWSVGQFNQPQHF.

V usage is TRBV19 and J usage is TRBJ1-2; 7 nucleotides agree with TRBD1. This CDR3 contains 14 residues. Germline CDR1 reads LNHDA; CDR2 reads SQIVND (reference sequence). Trimming at V came to 6 bases and at J to 2 bases, leaving 6 bases not matched to a gene. This CDR3 is CASSATGQNYGYTF. DNA of the CDR3: TGTGCCAGTAGCGCAACGGGACAGAACTATGGCTACACCTTC.

In this sample, this clone turned up a few times. V usage is TRBV19 and J usage is TRBJ2-7; 9 bases fit TRBD1. The CDR3 length is 13 residues. In germline, CDR1 is LNHDA, CDR2 SQIVND (reference sequence). V shed 7 bases, J shed 5 bases, and the junction held 6 bases outside the gene matches. The CDR3 loop reads CASTGDREDEQYF. The CDR3 DNA follows: TGTGCCAGTACCGGGGACAGGGAGGACGAGCAGTACTTC. Complete variable domain (other parts from reference TRBV19 and TRBJ2-7): DGGITQSPKYLFRKEGQNVTLSCEQNLNHDAMYWYRQDPGQGLRLIYYSQIVNDFQKGDIAEGYSVSREKKESFPLTVTSAQKNPTAFYLCASTGDREDEQYFGPGTRLTVT.